A single sample gave rise to the 9 T cell receptor beta chains below, sequenced in a study of shared clonotypes between healthy human individuals. Assay: immunoSEQ multiplex PCR; the TCRdb copy retains only in-frame clones and omits some. The sample lists roughly 1 million clones, 70% to 80% occurring once. The sample taken for sequencing was memory CD4+ T cells sorted from blood. Subset reported: CD45RA-negative fraction. These receptors originate from a young man in good health.

This chain links TRBV5-4 with TRBJ2-7; 9 bases align to TRBD1. This CDR3 spans 16 amino acids. Germline trimming cut 3 bases from V and 0 bases from J; bases unmatched to any gene: 7. Germline assignment: CDR1 SGHNT and CDR2 YYREEE (reference sequence). Here the CDR3 DNA reads TGTGCCAGCAGCTCGCCTCCGGACAGGGGCTCCTACGAGCAGTACTTC. Protein sequence: CASSSPPDRGSYEQYF.

This clone was recorded at least ten times. V is TRBV19 and J is TRBJ2-5; TRBD2 agrees at 8 bases. This CDR3 is built from 15 residues. CDR1 LNHDA and CDR2 SQIVND come from the germline V gene (reference sequence). V lost 5 bases and J lost 1; bases outside the gene matches: 6. The CDR3 spells CASSEDSGTQETQYF. The CDR3 nucleotides read TGTGCCAGTAGTGAAGATAGCGGGACCCAAGAGACCCAGTACTTC.

About this clone itself: In the same sample, other DNA sequences code for this CDR3. J is TRBJ1-2 and V is TRBV7-2, with D perhaps TRBD1 (6 bases). The V end was cut by 5 bases, the J end by 4 bases, with 11 bases between. The length of the CDR3 is 13 residues. Germline assignment: CDR1 SGHTA and CDR2 FQGNSA. The CDR3: CASSPQGPYGYTF. The CDR3, as DNA: TGTGCCAGCAGCCCACAGGGTCCCTATGGCTACACCTTC.

The chain uses TRBV28 and TRBJ2-7, with TRBD2 matching over 9 bases. The CDR3 totals 14 residues. The ends lost 7 bases at V and 1 base at J; junction bases unmatched: 5. Germline V gene sequence: CDR1 MDHEN, CDR2 SYDVKM. The chain's CDR3 is CASISGGTSYEQYF. CDR3 DNA sequence: TGTGCCAGCATCAGCGGGGGGACTTCCTACGAGCAGTACTTC. Combining the CDR3 with reference TRBV28 and TRBJ2-7 gives the whole variable domain DVKVTQSSRYLVKRTGEKVFLECVQDMDHENMFWYRQDPGLGLRLIYFSYDVKMKEKGDIPEGYSVSREKKERFSLILESASTNQTSMYLCASISGGTSYEQYFGPGTRLTVT.

This clone occurred a few times. In the same sample, other DNA sequences code for this CDR3. This sequence joins TRBV6-5 and TRBJ2-7; no reliable D call. V was pared by 3 bases and J by 1 base, with 7 bases between. The germline gives CDR1 MNHEY, CDR2 SVGAGI. The CDR3 is 13 residues long. The CDR3 bases are TGTGCCAGCAGTTATGGTCTATCCTACGAGCAGTACTTC. Protein: CASSYGLSYEQYF.

A single count supports this clone. Other nucleotide sequences from this sample produce the same CDR3. The chain couples TRBV10-1 to TRBJ2-7, with D possibly matching TRBD1 (6 bases). Trimming stripped 0 bases from V and 5 bases from J, with 11 bases between. This CDR3 has 14 amino acids. The V gene's germline CDR1 is WNHNN and CDR2 SYGVQD (reference sequence). Here the CDR3 DNA reads TGCGCCAGCAGTGAGTCCGGCAGGGGTCACGAGCAGTACTTC. This codes for CASSESGRGHEQYF.

The chain has TRBV4-3 and TRBJ1-2, with D unclear. There are 13 residues in the CDR3. CDR1 is LGHNA and CDR2 is YSLEER in the germline V gene. V was cut by 2 bases and J by 2 bases, with 6 bases left in between. CDR3 bases: TGCGCCAGCAGCCAAATCGGGAACTATGGCTACACCTTC. Its protein product is CASSQIGNYGYTF.

The J gene is TRBJ1-5, the V gene TRBV5-8; D might be TRBD1 (6 bases). Between the trimmed V and J ends, which lost 4 bases and 8 bases, there was a span of 16 bases. The CDR3 is made up of 14 amino acids. CDR1 and CDR2 (germline): SGHTS, YDEGEE. The CDR3 region has the DNA TGTGCCAGCAGCCAGCCGGGGGCCTTAAAGCCCCAGCATTTT. This gives the protein CASSQPGALKPQHF.

J is TRBJ2-2 and V is TRBV11-2; D unresolved. Germline V gives CDR1 SGHAT, CDR2 FQNNGV. The CDR3 has 13 residues. Deletions cut 1 base from V and 4 bases from J, with 4 bases between. This CDR3 reads CASSLVTTGELFF. The CDR3, as DNA: TGTGCCAGCAGCTTAGTGACCACCGGGGAGCTGTTTTTT. Drawing the rest from reference TRBV11-2 and TRBJ2-2, the complete variable domain is EAGVAQSPRYKIIEKRQSVAFWCNPISGHATLYWYQQILGQGPKLLIQFQNNGVVDDSQLPKDRFSAERLKGVDSTLKIQPAKLEDSAVYLCASSLVTTGELFFGEGSRLTVL.